The 13 T cell receptor beta chains below all came from one sample that was sequenced in a study of shared clonotypes between healthy human individuals. Sequencing was performed with immunoSEQ multiplex PCR; in TCRdb, only in-frame clones are kept and a portion is missing. The table has 950,000 to 1,300,000 clones, under 80% seen once. Sequenced input: memory CD4+ T cells sorted from blood. The subset denotes: CD45RA-negative fraction. The receptor set was obtained from a man in his late teens or twenties in good health.

The chain links TRBV9 to TRBJ1-6; 7 nucleotides align to TRBD1. J lost 12 bases, V lost 4 bases, and 7 bases had no gene match. CDR3 length equals 13 residues. Germline lookup yields CDR1 SGDLS and CDR2 YYNGEE. The CDR3 DNA reads as TGTGCCAGCAGCAGAGATACAGGGGAACCCCTCCACTTT. Protein product: CASSRDTGEPLHF.

The chain has TRBV6-1 and TRBJ2-7, with 14 bases matching TRBD2. This CDR3 has 14 residues. With 4 bases clipped from V and 7 bases from J, the junction kept 3 bases outside the gene matches. Per the germline V gene, CDR1 is MNHNS and CDR2 is SASEGT. The CDR3 bases are TGTGCCAGCAGTGGGAGGACTAGCGGGAGGGAGCAGTACTTC. As protein: CASSGRTSGREQYF.

This clone was picked up a small number of times. Here the CDR3 DNA reads TGTGCCAGCAGCTTAGATCGAGTATCACCCCTCCACTTT. Translating it yields CASSLDRVSPLHF. The chain employs TRBV7-2 and TRBJ1-6; D gene uncertain. V was clipped by 1 base and J by 10 bases, with 8 bases between them. Per germline, CDR1 SGHTA and CDR2 FQGNSA. This CDR3 region has 13 residues.

The chain uses TRBV5-1 and TRBJ1-4, with 12 bases matching TRBD1. J was trimmed by 3 bases and V by 4 bases; bases with no gene match: 7. This CDR3 region has 17 residues. The V gene's germline CDR1 is SGHRS and CDR2 YFSETQ. CDR3 sequence reads: CASSPTGTGGSNEKLFF. CDR3 coding DNA: TGCGCCAGCAGCCCGACCGGGACAGGGGGCTCTAATGAAAAACTGTTTTTT.

This chain joins TRBV11-3 and TRBJ2-7, with no clear D. Germline V gives CDR1 SGHNT, CDR2 YENEEA. Trimming removed 0 bases from V and 8 bases from J, with 11 bases in between. The CDR3 loop spans 13 amino acids. The CDR3 DNA sequence: TGTGCCAGCAGCTTAGATCGCCAGAATAAGCAGTACTTC. This translates into CASSLDRQNKQYF.

V and J are TRBV10-2 and TRBJ2-5; 9 bases match TRBD2. Trimming took 6 bases from V and 4 from J; bases not matched to a gene: 6. The CDR3 contains 14 residues. From germline, CDR1 is WSHSY and CDR2 SAAADI. DNA of the CDR3: TGCGCCAGCAGCCGAAGCGGGGGGTCAGAGACCCAGTACTTC. Amino acids: CASSRSGGSETQYF.

To note about this clone: This specimen includes other DNA sequences encoding the same CDR3. The gene calls are TRBV7-8 and TRBJ1-1; 9 bases fit TRBD1. Per the germline V gene, CDR1 is SGHVS and CDR2 is FQNEAQ. This CDR3 contains 15 residues. The trim removed 5 bases at V and 1 base at J, leaving 5 bases unmatched. As DNA, the CDR3 is TGTGCCAGCAGCCCGCGGACAGGGGCGAACACTGAAGCTTTCTTT. Amino acid sequence: CASSPRTGANTEAFF.

This clone was detected a few times. The chain combines TRBV6-5 with TRBJ1-2; possibly TRBD1 for D (6 bases). CDR1 MNHEY and CDR2 SVGAGI come from the germline V gene. V lost 1 base and J lost 7, with 10 bases in between. The CDR3 is 13 residues long. The CDR3 region is CASSYLGAGGYTF. The CDR3 bases are TGTGCCAGCAGTTACTTGGGGGCCGGTGGCTACACCTTC.

The genes are TRBV25-1 and TRBJ1-1; TRBD1 agrees at 7 bases. The ends lost 3 bases at V and 1 base at J; junction bases unmatched: 5. The CDR3 runs 15 residues. Germline CDR1 MGHDK, CDR2 SYGVNS. CDR3 DNA: TGTGCCAGCAGTGAGCTCAGGGGGACGAACACTGAAGCTTTCTTT. Translated: CASSELRGTNTEAFF.

On this clone itself: The sample has other DNA sequences that encode this CDR3 too. The chain employs TRBV9 and TRBJ1-6; 8 bases are shared with TRBD1. The CDR3 sequence is 14 residues long. V lost 2 bases and J lost 6; bases outside the gene matches: 1. The germline V gene has CDR1 SGDLS and CDR2 YYNGEE. CDR3 DNA: TGTGCCAGCAGCGTCGGGACAGGTAATTCACCCCTCCACTTT. It is translated as CASSVGTGNSPLHF.

This clone was seen a handful of times. V gene TRBV9 combines with J gene TRBJ1-1; D gene unclear. The length of the CDR3 is 13 residues. Germline V CDR1 and CDR2: SGDLS, YYNGEE. The germline V and J ends were trimmed by 1 base and 2 bases, with 6 bases remaining between them. CDR3 sequence (DNA): TGTGCCAGCAGCGTAAGGGATAACACTGAAGCTTTCTTT. This encodes CASSVRDNTEAFF.

This clone was observed a few times. The chain joins TRBV6-5 to TRBJ1-5; no clear D gene. The V gene's germline CDR1 is MNHEY and CDR2 SVGAGI. The V end lost 0 bases, the J end lost 1 base, and 10 bases lay between the germline ends. The CDR3 loop spans 16 amino acids. CDR3 region: CASSYSVPGSNQPQHF. DNA for the CDR3: TGTGCCAGCAGTTACTCCGTCCCGGGAAGCAATCAGCCCCAGCATTTT.

With respect to this clone: The junction shows a germline mismatch at one end, possibly a read error. The chain employs TRBV9 and TRBJ2-5; D is unresolved. CDR1 and CDR2 from the germline V gene are SGDLS and YYNGEE. This CDR3 is built from 13 residues. The CDR3: CASSVQDRTSQNF. As DNA, the CDR3 is TGTGCCAGCAGCGTACAAGATCGAACGAGTCAAAACTTC.